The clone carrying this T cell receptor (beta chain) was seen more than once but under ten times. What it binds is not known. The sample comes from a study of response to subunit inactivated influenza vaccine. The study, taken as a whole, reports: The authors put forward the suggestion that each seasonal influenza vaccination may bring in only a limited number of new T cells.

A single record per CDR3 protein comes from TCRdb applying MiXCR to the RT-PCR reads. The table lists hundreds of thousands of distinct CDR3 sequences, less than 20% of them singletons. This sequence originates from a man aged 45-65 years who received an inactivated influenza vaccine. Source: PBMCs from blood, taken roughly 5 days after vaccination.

The CDR3 nucleotides read TGTGCCACCAGCAGAGATCCAACGACCTACGAGCAGTACTTC. It codes for CATSRDPTTYEQYF. The V and J genes are TRBV15 and TRBJ2-7; D unresolved. Germline CDR1 and CDR2: LNHNV and YYDKDF (reference sequence). The CDR3 length is 14 residues. V lost 0 bases and J lost 2, with 8 bases in between.